Listed below are T cell receptor beta chains from one sample, sequenced in a study of blood T cell repertoires in COVID-19. Clones were sequenced by immunoSEQ multiplex PCR, and TCRdb holds only the in-frame ones, with some missing. The table records more than 60,000 clones, around 80% of them present only once. The material sequenced was peripheral blood. These receptors all come from a man aged 60 to 69 with active or convalescent COVID-19. Both conserved end residues are part of each CDR3. The D gene is left open where the match is weak. Rows may omit the clone size; those that give it use once, few, many or a size class.

v_gene	d_gene	abundance	j_gene	CDR3nt	CDR3aa
TRBV7-2	.	.	TRBJ1-3	TGTGCCAGCAGCTTAGTAGCGGCATCTGGAAACACCATATATTTT	CASSLVAASGNTIYF
TRBV3-1/TRBV3-2	TRBD1	once	TRBJ1-6	TGTGCCAGCAGCCCCCATGGGACAGGGAATAATTCACCCCTCCACTTT	CASSPHGTGNNSPLHF
TRBV27	.	.	TRBJ1-6	TGTGCCAGCAGTACAGACAGAAGCTCCTATAATTCACCCCTCCACTTT	CASSTDRSSYNSPLHF
TRBV5-1	TRBD2	.	TRBJ2-3	TGCGCCAGCAGCGCGGGACTAGCGTCAACAGATACGCAGTATTTT	CASSAGLASTDTQYF
TRBV5-1	TRBD1	once	TRBJ2-3	TGCGCCAGCAGCTCAGGACAGGCCCACACAGATACGCAGTATTTT	CASSSGQAHTDTQYF
TRBV4-3	.	.	TRBJ2-5	TGCGCCAGCAGCCAAGATGGGCGGCGGACACCTCAAGAGACCCAGTACTTC	CASSQDGRRTPQETQYF
TRBV7-9	TRBD1	.	TRBJ1-1	TGTGCCAGCAGCCGCTTAATACAGGGGGCGACTGAAGCTTTCTTT	CASSRLIQGATEAFF
TRBV6-6	.	.	TRBJ2-3	TGTGCCAGCAGTCTGGGACAAGGGAAGTGGACAGATACGCAGTATTTT	CASSLGQGKWTDTQYF
TRBV5-1	TRBD1	.	TRBJ1-4	TGCGCCAGCAGCCCCGGGACAGGGGGTGAAAAACTGTTTTTT	CASSPGTGGEKLFF
TRBV15	.	.	TRBJ1-3	TGTGCCACCAGCAGAGTGGGGGGCTCTGGAAACACCATATATTTT	CATSRVGGSGNTIYF
TRBV10-2	TRBD1	few	TRBJ1-3	TGCGCCAGTGCCAGGGGGCTAGATGGAAACACCATATATTTT	CASARGLDGNTIYF
TRBV20-1	.	.	TRBJ1-4	TGCAGTGCTATATTAAATGAAAAACTGTTTTTT	CSAILNEKLFF
TRBV7-9	.	.	TRBJ2-3	TGTGCCAGCAGCCCCGGACTGTCCGATACGCAGTATTTT	CASSPGLSDTQYF
TRBV5-1	TRBD2	once	TRBJ2-5	TGCGCCAGCAGCTTAGGACTAGCCGAGACCCAGTACTTC	CASSLGLAETQYF
TRBV25-1	.	.	TRBJ1-4	TGTGCCAGCAGTGAAGGGGGCAGGGCTAATGAAAAACTGTTTTTT	CASSEGGRANEKLFF
TRBV19	TRBD1	.	TRBJ1-2	TGTGCCAGTAACCCAACAGGGGGCTATGGCTACACCTTC	CASNPTGGYGYTF
TRBV7-3	TRBD2	.	TRBJ2-5	TGTGCCAGCAGTCCCGGACTAGCGGGGTCGGAGACCCAGTACTTC	CASSPGLAGSETQYF
TRBV4-1	.	.	TRBJ1-5	TGCGCCAGCAGCCAAGATCGTAATCGGCCCCAGCATTTT	CASSQDRNRPQHF
TRBV7-8	TRBD1	.	TRBJ2-7	TGTGCCAGCAGCCCCGCAGGGGGACGCGAGCAGTACTTC	CASSPAGGREQYF
TRBV4-3	.	.	TRBJ2-2	TGCGCCAGCAGTCGTTACTCGAACACCGGGGAGCTGTTTTTT	CASSRYSNTGELFF
TRBV7-2	TRBD2	.	TRBJ2-7	TGTGCCAGCAGCAGAATAGCGGGGGATCACTACGAGCAGTACTTC	CASSRIAGDHYEQYF
TRBV5-6	.	once	TRBJ2-5	TGTGCCAGCAGCTCCCCGACTCGTCAAGTAGGCTACCAAGAGACCCAGTACTTC	CASSSPTRQVGYQETQYF
TRBV10-3	TRBD1	.	TRBJ2-5	TGTGCCATCAGCACAGGGGAAGAGACCCAGTACTTC	CAISTGEETQYF
TRBV6-2/TRBV6-3	TRBD1	.	TRBJ2-6	TGTGCCAGCAGTTACCTCGTAATGGGACAGATCTCTGGGGCCAACGTCCTGACTTTC	CASSYLVMGQISGANVLTF
TRBV6-4	TRBD2	.	TRBJ2-1	TGTGCCAGCAGTAGTCTTAACACGCGGGAGAATGAGCAGTTCTTC	CASSSLNTRENEQFF
TRBV6-6	TRBD1	.	TRBJ2-7	TGTGCCAGCAGTTACCGGACAGGGGCCTACGAGCAGTACTTC	CASSYRTGAYEQYF